This TCR beta chain is from a study of tumor-infiltrating lymphocytes in primary liver carcinoma. The researchers obtained blood RNA from unsorted whole blood and also extracted germline DNA. Patients were chronically HBV-infected and treatment-naive. Making TCR beta cDNA involved approximately 0.5 ug total RNA and a constant-region primer. Modified slightly, ARM-PCR produced TCR beta libraries over three nested multiplex PCR rounds. The study ran its first two PCR rounds for roughly 10 cycles each, using TRBV1-TRBV30 forward primers and a C-beta reverse primer. TCRdb reanalysed the multiplex PCR reads using MiXCR and keeps one entry per CDR3 protein. The top ten clones hold around 7.1% of a sample with fewer than 250,000 distinct CDR3 sequences, 65% of them seen once. The germline V gene has CDR1 SQVTM and CDR2 ANQGSEA. The CDR3 extends over 14 amino acids. After removal of 5 bases from V and 10 bases from J, the junction contained 14 bases not matched to a gene.

This sequence was found in an older woman with primary liver carcinoma and hepatitis B virus infection. V usage is TRBV29-1 and J usage is TRBJ2-5, with 9 positions matching TRBD2. Sequencing was done on a sample of peripheral blood. CDR3 sequence: CSVKFGTSSSDQYF. The CDR3 DNA reads TGCAGCGTTAAATTCGGGACTAGCTCGAGCGACCAGTACTTC.